The 17 T cell receptor beta chains given below trace back to one sample, sequenced in a study of radiotherapy plus CTLA-4 blockade in lung cancer. Using immunoSEQ multiplex PCR, the repertoire was profiled, and TCRdb retains in-frame clones only, with some absent. This sample has tens of thousands of clones, with 60% to 85% found just once. Sequencing was performed on peripheral blood, taken from a patient treated with radiotherapy plus ipilimumab. These receptors came from a human donor with non-small cell lung cancer who had a partial response to radiotherapy plus ipilimumab. Some clones in this sample may be carry-over from other donors' samples.

The chain combines TRBV6-5 with TRBJ2-3; D is ambiguous. V was clipped by 5 bases and J by 2 bases, with 11 bases between them. The CDR3 is 14 residues long. Looked up from germline, CDR1 is MNHEY and CDR2 is SVGAGI. The CDR3 protein is CASSESGFTDTQYF. Here the CDR3 DNA reads TGTGCCAGCAGTGAATCGGGTTTCACAGATACGCAGTATTTT.

V usage is TRBV15 and J usage is TRBJ2-5, with 10 bases that match TRBD1. V lost 0 bases and J lost 4; bases outside the gene matches: 8. The CDR3 extends over 17 amino acids. The germline V gene has CDR1 LNHNV and CDR2 YYDKDF (reference sequence). CDR3: CATSRDLDRGRGETQYF. The CDR3 DNA follows: TGTGCCACCAGCAGAGATCTTGACAGGGGGCGAGGAGAGACCCAGTACTTC.

This chain links TRBV5-4 with TRBJ2-3, with TRBD2 as a possible D gene (5 bases). CDR1 is SGHNT, CDR2 YYREEE, per germline (reference sequence). Between the trimmed V and J ends, which lost 0 bases and 2 bases, there was a span of 10 bases. This CDR3 has 15 amino acids. The CDR3 DNA reads TGTGCCAGCAGCTTGGAGGACTCTTACACAGATACGCAGTATTTT. Encoded protein: CASSLEDSYTDTQYF.

The chain uses TRBV29-1 and TRBJ1-2, with 9 bases lining up with TRBD1. After removal of 3 bases from V and 8 bases from J, the junction contained 7 bases not matched to a gene. This CDR3 has 13 residues. Germline assignment: CDR1 SQVTM and CDR2 ANQGSEA. CDR3 residues: CSVDIGTGLGYTF. CDR3 sequence (DNA): TGCAGCGTTGATATCGGGACAGGGTTGGGCTACACCTTC.

This clone came up a few times. The V call is TRBV6-7, the J call TRBJ2-2; 8 bases line up with TRBD1. TRBV6-7 belongs to the ORF category, with a function that is uncertain. The CDR3 covers 17 residues. Trimming cost V 6 bases and J 4 bases; bases outside gene matches: 13. CDR3 bases: TGTGCCAGCAGGCGTACCCGGAACAGGGGGACCACCGGGGAGCTGTTTTTT. Translating gives CASRRTRNRGTTGELFF.

The chain employs TRBV6-5 and TRBJ2-7; tentatively, D is TRBD2 (5 bases). Germline values: CDR1 MNHEY, CDR2 SVGAGI. V lost 7 bases, J lost 6 bases, and 19 bases lay in between. This CDR3 spans 14 amino acids. The chain's CDR3 is CASNLWGDDFEQYF. The DNA of the CDR3 is TGTGCCAGCAACCTCTGGGGAGACGATTTCGAGCAGTACTTC.

CDR3 sequence reads: CASSYDQSGSYEQYF. Written as DNA, the CDR3 is TGTGCCAGCAGTTACGACCAGTCAGGTTCGTACGAGCAGTACTTC. The rearrangement uses TRBV6-6 and TRBJ2-5; D is uncertain. The assigned J gene may be wrong: the sequence end matches TRBJ2-7 better. In germline, CDR1 is MNHNY, CDR2 SVGAGI (reference sequence). The CDR3 sequence is 15 residues long.

In nucleotides, the CDR3 is TGTGCCAGCAGAAAGGACAGGGGTACTTCCTACGAGCAGTACTTC. Residues: CASRKDRGTSYEQYF. V usage is TRBV6-1 and J usage is TRBJ2-7; 9 positions match TRBD1. V shed 6 bases, J shed 1 base, and the junction held 7 bases outside the gene matches. This CDR3 comprises 15 residues. Germline V gene lookup returns CDR1 MNHNS and CDR2 SASEGT.

Here the CDR3 DNA reads TGTGCCAGCAGCTTGGTGGGGACAGCGAACTCTGGAAACACCATATATTTT. Translation gives CASSLVGTANSGNTIYF. J is TRBJ1-3 and V is TRBV5-4, with 7 bases fitting TRBD1. The CDR3 has 17 amino acids. Germline CDR1 is SGHNT and CDR2 is YYREEE (reference sequence). V was clipped by 0 bases and J by 0 bases; unmatched bases: 6.

As to this clone: This same CDR3 is encoded by further DNA sequences in the sample. The rearrangement links TRBV18 to TRBJ2-5; 10 bases line up with TRBD2. Germline loops: CDR1 KGHSH, CDR2 LQKENI. The CDR3 length is 16 residues. Trimming at V came to 1 base and at J to 3 bases, leaving 5 bases not matched to a gene. CDR3 residues: CASSPRLAGAKETQYF. The CDR3 coding sequence is TGTGCCAGCTCACCACGGCTAGCGGGGGCTAAAGAGACCCAGTACTTC. The complete variable domain, with remaining parts taken from reference TRBV18 and TRBJ2-5, reads NAGVMQNPRHLVRRRGQEARLRCSPMKGHSHVYWYRQLPEEGLKFMVYLQKENIIDESGMPKERFSAEFPKEGPSILRIQQVVRGDSAAYFCASSPRLAGAKETQYFGPGTRLLVL.

This chain links TRBV5-1 with TRBJ1-2; D gene ambiguous. The CDR3 has 12 residues. CDR1 is SGHRS, CDR2 YFSETQ, per germline. V lost 4 bases and J lost 4, with 8 bases in between. CDR3 amino acids: CASSPEGYGYTF. As DNA, the CDR3 is TGCGCCAGCAGCCCGGAGGGCTATGGCTACACCTTC.

V and J are TRBV7-8 and TRBJ1-4, with D perhaps TRBD1 (6 bases). The V and J ends lost 5 bases and 8 bases respectively, with 15 bases between them. The CDR3 is 14 amino acids. Germline V gene sequence: CDR1 SGHVS, CDR2 FQNEAQ. As DNA, the CDR3 is TGTGCCAGCAGCGCACTGCAGGGGTGGGAAAAACTGTTTTTT. Its protein is CASSALQGWEKLFF. The complete variable domain, with remaining parts taken from reference TRBV7-8 and TRBJ1-4, reads GAGVSQSPRYKVAKRGQDVALRCDPISGHVSLFWYQQALGQGPEFLTYFQNEAQLDKSGLPSDRFFAERPEGSVSTLKIQRTQQEDSAVYLCASSALQGWEKLFFGSGTQLSVL.

The chain combines TRBV4-3 with TRBJ2-1; TRBD2 aligns across 11 bases. After removal of 2 bases from V and 6 bases from J, the junction contained 3 bases not matched to a gene. This CDR3 spans 15 amino acids. Germline CDR1 LGHNA, CDR2 YSLEER. The CDR3 reads CASSQLAGGLNEQFF. CDR3 nucleotide sequence: TGCGCCAGCAGCCAACTAGCGGGGGGCCTCAATGAGCAGTTCTTC.

The chain is built from TRBV5-8 and TRBJ2-1, with D tentatively TRBD1 (5 bases). Per germline, CDR1 SGHTS and CDR2 YDEGEE. Trimming pared 0 bases from V and 2 bases from J, leaving 9 bases between. This CDR3 is 15 amino acids long. The CDR3 DNA reads as TGTGCCAGCAGCTTGGCAGGGTTGGCCTACAATGAGCAGTTCTTC. Its translation: CASSLAGLAYNEQFF.

The chain has TRBV4-1 and TRBJ1-6, with 8 nucleotides matching TRBD1. The CDR3 is 15 residues long. Germline V CDR1 and CDR2: MGHRA, YSYEKL. V lost 5 bases and J lost 5; bases outside the gene matches: 5. CDR3 coding DNA: TGCGCCAGCAGCAAACAGGGGGGAAATAATTCACCCCTCCACTTT. Protein: CASSKQGGNNSPLHF.

This chain links TRBV11-2 with TRBJ2-3; no reliable D call. The germline V gene has CDR1 SGHAT and CDR2 FQNNGV. CDR3 length equals 14 residues. V was cut by 0 bases and J by 1 base, with 5 bases left in between. CDR3 residues: CASSLDRGTDTQYF. CDR3 in DNA: TGTGCCAGCAGCTTAGATCGCGGCACAGATACGCAGTATTTT.

The chain uses TRBV4-2 and TRBJ1-5; D gene uncertain. Germline-derived CDR1 and CDR2 are LGHNA and YNFKEQ. V lost 3 bases to trimming and J lost 0 bases, with 18 bases between them. The CDR3 spans 18 residues. As DNA, the CDR3 is TGTGCCAGCAGCCACCCCGGGGTGGCCAGCTATAGCAATCAGCCCCAGCATTTT. It encodes CASSHPGVASYSNQPQHF.